The clone carrying this TCR beta chain has just a few counts. The antigen remains undetermined. This specimen comes from a study of response to subunit inactivated influenza vaccine. MiXCR, run by TCRdb on the RT-PCR reads, gives a single entry per CDR3 protein. In the table there are fewer than 600,000 distinct CDR3 sequences, under 8.5% of which are singletons. Points from the study as a whole: The study's authors posited that every seasonal influenza vaccination enlists few new T cells.

The CDR3 loop spans 14 amino acids. V lost 2 bases and J 7 bases, leaving 13 bases between the germline ends. Germline CDR1 reads SGHTA; CDR2 reads FQGNSA. The source is a man aged 45 to 75 who received an inactivated influenza vaccine. The sample here was PBMCs from blood, taken about 23 months after vaccination. The chain employs TRBV7-2 and TRBJ2-3; D not resolved. The CDR3 here is CASSLRGLQNTQYF. In nucleotides, the CDR3 is TGTGCCAGCAGCTTACGCGGCTTACAGAATACGCAGTATTTT.